This TCR beta chain was sequenced for a study of blood T cell repertoires in COVID-19. This clone was recorded once. Looked up from germline, CDR1 is SNHLY and CDR2 is FYNNEI. The CDR3 runs to 13 residues. Trimming left V 5 bases short and J 2 bases short, with 10 bases between. Method: immunoSEQ multiplex PCR; TCRdb's copy keeps in-frame clones and lacks some. The profile shows about 100,000 clones, about 85% of them singletons. The rearrangement joins TRBV2 to TRBJ2-7; D ambiguous. Sequencing was carried out using peripheral blood. This TCR was sampled from a woman aged 45-60 years with COVID-19, enrolled during active disease. The CDR3 protein is CASSSNPAYEQYF. The CDR3 bases are TGTGCCAGCAGTTCTAACCCTGCCTACGAGCAGTACTTC.